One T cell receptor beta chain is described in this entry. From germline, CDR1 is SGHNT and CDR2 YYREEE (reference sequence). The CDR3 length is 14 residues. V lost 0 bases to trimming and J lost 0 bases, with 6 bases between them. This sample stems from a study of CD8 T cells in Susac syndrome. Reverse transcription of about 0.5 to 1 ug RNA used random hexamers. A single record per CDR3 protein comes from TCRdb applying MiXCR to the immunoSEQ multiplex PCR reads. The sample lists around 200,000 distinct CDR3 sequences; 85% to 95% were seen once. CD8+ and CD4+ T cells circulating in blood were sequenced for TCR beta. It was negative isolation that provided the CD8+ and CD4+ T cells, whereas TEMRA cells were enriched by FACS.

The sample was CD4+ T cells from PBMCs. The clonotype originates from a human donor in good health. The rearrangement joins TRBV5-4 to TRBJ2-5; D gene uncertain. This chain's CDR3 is CASSLDAYQETQYF. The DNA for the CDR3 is TGTGCCAGCAGCTTGGATGCGTACCAAGAGACCCAGTACTTC.